This TCR beta chain came from a study of T-cell reconstitution after alpha-beta-depleted transplantation in children. V shed 6 bases and J 0 bases; nucleotides not matched to a gene: 15. Germline V gene data show CDR1 as SQVTM and CDR2 as ANQGSEA. The CDR3 sequence is 18 residues long. Library preparation (for TCRbeta) was performed with unique molecular identifiers. TCRdb used MiXCR to reprocess the PCR reads, holding one entry per CDR3 protein. Of some 200,000 distinct CDR3 sequences in the sample, approximately 7% were seen once. The table lists this clonotype with many counts. This receptor was identified in a human donor who donated a stem cell graft to a child with Wiskott-Aldrich syndrome. This rearrangement joins TRBV29-1 to TRBJ1-2; 11 positions agree with TRBD1. Specimen: PBMCs from the stem cell graft donor, collected from the stem cell graft. CDR3 nucleotides: TGCAGCGTCGAATTCAGGGGATTGGGACAGGGGGCTAACTATGGCTACACCTTC. Protein sequence: CSVEFRGLGQGANYGYTF.